The 21 T cell receptor beta chains below were found in one sample sequenced in a study of T cells in Graves' hyperthyroidism and ophthalmopathy. TCR beta CDR3 sequences were amplified from RNA transcripts. The HTBI primer set was used in a first-round RT-PCR of the TCR CDR3. TCRdb reanalysed the multiplex PCR reads using MiXCR and keeps one entry per CDR3 protein. The sample lists about 560,000 distinct CDR3 sequences, more than 15% occurring once. Input material: blood. These receptors were collected from a woman aged 25 to 39 with Graves' hyperthyroidism.

This clonotype has a handful of counts. The chain links TRBV9 to TRBJ2-5; D might be TRBD1 or TRBD2, each matching 5 bases. The V gene lost 3 bases and the J gene lost 4 bases, with 10 bases spanning the gap. Germline V lookup: CDR1 SGDLS, CDR2 YYNGEE. This CDR3 region has 13 residues. The CDR3, as DNA: TGTGCCAGCAGCGGACCTGGGGGAGAGACCCAGTACTTC. This sequence encodes CASSGPGGETQYF.

In this sample, this clonotype turned up many times. J is TRBJ2-3 and V is TRBV5-1; possibly TRBD2 for D (5 bases). Germline V gene data show CDR1 as SGHRS and CDR2 as YFSETQ. CDR3 length: 14 residues. Trimming stripped 0 bases from V and 7 bases from J, with 12 bases between. CDR3: CASSLAAFGNTQYF. CDR3 bases: TGCGCCAGCAGCTTGGCCGCGTTCGGGAATACGCAGTATTTT.

The sample holds many counts of this clonotype. This chain connects TRBV6-6 to TRBJ2-3, with D possibly being TRBD2 (5 bases). The CDR3 runs 14 residues. V shed 2 bases and J shed 6 bases, with 12 bases lying between them. Per germline, CDR1 MNHNY and CDR2 SVGAGI (reference sequence). CDR3: CASSYADGGDTQYF. DNA for the CDR3: TGTGCCAGCAGTTACGCTGACGGCGGGGATACGCAGTATTTT.

Comment on this clonotype: A much larger clone lies one base from this, so it may be a read error. This rearrangement joins TRBV3-1 to TRBJ2-1, with D perhaps matching TRBD2 (5 bases). Germline CDR1 is LGHDT and CDR2 is YNNKEL (reference sequence). This CDR3 has 15 residues. The V end lost 0 bases, the J end lost 10 bases, and 16 bases lay between the germline ends. CDR3 in amino acids: CASSQDSSGYYEQFF. In DNA form, the CDR3 reads TGTGCCAGCAGCCAAGACTCAAGCGGATACTACGAGCAGTTCTTC.

The chain couples TRBV5-1 to TRBJ2-1; 9 nucleotides match TRBD1. J lost 3 bases, V lost 0 bases, and 10 bases had no gene match. The CDR3 spans 18 residues. Germline CDR1 is SGHRS and CDR2 is YFSETQ. The CDR3 nucleotides are TGCGCCAGCAGCTTGGACTTTTCGGGACAGGGTTTCTACAATGAGCAGTTCTTC. Its translation: CASSLDFSGQGFYNEQFF.

This clonotype showed up many times. The chain couples TRBV20-1 to TRBJ2-3; 15 bases are a match to TRBD2. The CDR3 runs 18 residues. Germline CDR1 is DFQATT and CDR2 is SNEGSKA (reference sequence). V gave up 6 bases and J gave up 6 bases; unmatched junction bases: 16. The CDR3 DNA follows: TGCAGTGCCCGAGGGACTAGCGGGAGGAAGGTTGAGGTGGATACGCAGTATTTT. This sequence encodes CSARGTSGRKVEVDTQYF.

This sequence joins TRBV7-2 and TRBJ2-1; D is unclear. V was pared by 7 bases and J by 6 bases, with 19 bases between. Germline V gene sequence: CDR1 SGHTA, CDR2 FQGNSA. The CDR3 spans 15 residues. CDR3 nucleotides: TGTGCCAGCACGCGGAGAGACACCACCTGCAATGAGCAGTTCTTC. It is translated as CASTRRDTTCNEQFF.

This clonotype was detected many times. The V gene is TRBV6-1, the J gene TRBJ1-1, with D unclear. Germline-derived CDR1 and CDR2 are MNHNS and SASEGT. V was pared by 6 bases and J by 1 base, with 15 bases between. CDR3 size: 15 residues. CDR3 in amino acids: CASSVQEISNTEAFF. DNA of the CDR3: TGTGCCAGCAGCGTGCAAGAGATATCGAACACTGAAGCTTTCTTT.

This clonotype showed up just a few times. V usage is TRBV14 and J usage is TRBJ2-7; 13 bases match TRBD2. The CDR3 length is 17 residues. V dropped 0 bases and J dropped 6; count of bases not matched to a gene: 8. Germline lookup yields CDR1 SGHDN and CDR2 FVKESK. In DNA, the CDR3 is TGTGCCAGCAGCCAAGATTGGGTAGGACTAGCGGGAGCCGAGCAGTACTTC. It specifies CASSQDWVGLAGAEQYF.

This clonotype was seen at least ten times. The chain is built from TRBV12-3 or TRBV12-4 and TRBJ2-7; TRBD1 aligns across 7 bases. Trimming at V came to 1 base and at J to 2 bases, leaving 2 bases not matched to a gene. This CDR3 comprises 14 residues. CDR3 protein: CASSLGDRTYEQYF. The CDR3 DNA is TGTGCCAGCAGTTTAGGGGACAGAACCTACGAGCAGTACTTC.

The chain employs TRBV9 and TRBJ1-1, with TRBD1 matching over 9 bases. Germline V lookup: CDR1 SGDLS, CDR2 YYNGEE. The CDR3 sequence is 12 residues long. The V segment lost 3 bases and the J segment 8 bases; nucleotides outside the gene matches: 2. For the CDR3, the DNA is TGTGCCAGCAGCGCAGGACAGGGGGAAGCTTTCTTT. Its protein product is CASSAGQGEAFF. The variable domain in full, completed from reference TRBV9 and TRBJ1-1, reads DSGVTQTPKHLITATGQRVTLRCSPRSGDLSVYWYQQSLDQGLQFLIQYYNGEERAKGNILERFSAQQFPDLHSELNLSSLELGDSALYFCASSAGQGEAFFGQGTRLTVV.

At least ten counts were recorded for this clonotype. The rearrangement links TRBV24-1 to TRBJ1-5; D perhaps matches TRBD1 (5 bases). The CDR3 runs 14 residues. Germline CDR1 and CDR2: KGHDR and SFDVKD. Trimming took 5 bases from V and 4 from J, leaving 11 bases between them. The CDR3 reads CATSGTTGNQPQHF. The CDR3 DNA is TGTGCCACCAGTGGAACAACAGGTAATCAGCCCCAGCATTTT.

This chain connects TRBV10-1 to TRBJ2-2; 8 bases map to TRBD2. The CDR3 sequence is 16 residues long. Germline V gene data show CDR1 as WNHNN and CDR2 as SYGVQD (reference sequence). CDR3 loop: CTTKAGTSLGSGELFF. CDR3 coding DNA: TGCACCACAAAAGCCGGGACTAGTTTGGGGTCCGGGGAGCTGTTTTTT.

As for this clonotype: A much larger clonotype is one base distant, so this may be a read error. The chain carries TRBV12-3 or TRBV12-4 and TRBJ2-7; no clear D gene. This CDR3 region has 16 residues. Deletions cut 3 bases from V and 3 bases from J, with 18 bases between. The CDR3 loop is CASSFGSAAFFYEQYF. The CDR3 coding sequence is TGTGCCAGCAGTTTCGGTTCTGCTGCGTTCTTCTACGAGCAGTACTTC.

This clonotype was counted a few times. The chain uses TRBV12-3 or TRBV12-4 and TRBJ2-6; 10 nucleotides align to TRBD1. The J segment lost 0 bases and the V segment lost 5 bases, leaving 25 bases of the junction unmatched. CDR3 length: 24 amino acids. The CDR3 region has the DNA TGTGCCAGCAGTATCCTGTGGCGGCCACCCGGGACAGGGGTTGGAAACTCTGGGGCCAACGTCCTGACTTTC. It codes for CASSILWRPPGTGVGNSGANVLTF.

The sample holds a few counts of this clonotype. This chain joins TRBV10-3 and TRBJ2-7; D is perhaps TRBD2 (6 bases). Germline V gives CDR1 ENHRY, CDR2 SYGVKD. V shed 0 bases and J shed 7 bases, with 13 bases lying between them. CDR3 size: 14 residues. In DNA, the CDR3 is TGTGCCATCAGTGAGTCTGGGGGGATAGGGGAGCAGTACTTC. Protein: CAISESGGIGEQYF.

The table lists this clonotype with many counts. This sequence joins TRBV12-3 or TRBV12-4 and TRBJ2-3, with 12 bases matching TRBD1. The CDR3 runs 16 residues. Unmatched junction bases numbered 12, after V lost 10 bases and J lost 4 bases. The CDR3 reads CATQKSGQGASDTQYF. CDR3 nucleotides: TGTGCCACCCAGAAGTCGGGACAGGGGGCGTCAGATACGCAGTATTTT.

This clonotype was seen at least ten times. The rearrangement joins TRBV6-1 to TRBJ2-3; 8 bases match TRBD1. Germline V lookup: CDR1 MNHNS, CDR2 SASEGT. This CDR3 is 15 amino acids long. The V gene end was trimmed by 7 bases and the J gene end by 0 bases; junction bases not matched to a gene: 6. CDR3 region: CASTPGQGSTDTQYF. CDR3 coding DNA: TGTGCCAGCACCCCTGGACAGGGTAGCACAGATACGCAGTATTTT.

In this sample, this clonotype turned up many times. The V and J genes are TRBV20-1 and TRBJ2-5; D not resolved. The germline gives CDR1 DFQATT, CDR2 SNEGSKA (reference sequence). CDR3 size: 14 residues. The ends were cut back, 0 bases at V and 1 base at J, with 9 bases in the middle. The CDR3 here is CSARDQWSQETQYF. DNA of the CDR3: TGCAGTGCTAGAGATCAGTGGTCCCAAGAGACCCAGTACTTC.

This clonotype was seen repeatedly, ten times or more. V is TRBV3-1 and J is TRBJ2-5; weak D call: TRBD1 (6 bases). Germline lookup yields CDR1 LGHDT and CDR2 YNNKEL (reference sequence). Trimming removed 1 base from V and 5 bases from J, with 17 bases in between. The CDR3 is 16 residues long. The DNA of the CDR3 is TGTGCCAGCAGCCAAGGCGGCAGGGGATCGGGTGAGACCCAGTACTTC. This gives the protein CASSQGGRGSGETQYF.

This sequence joins TRBV10-3 and TRBJ1-5, with TRBD1 matching 9 bases. J lost 6 bases, V lost 5 bases, and 5 bases had no gene match. The CDR3 spans 14 residues. The germline CDR1 and CDR2 sequences are ENHRY and SYGVKD. CDR3: CAISSGQGAQPQHF. As DNA, the CDR3 is TGTGCCATCAGTTCGGGACAGGGAGCTCAGCCCCAGCATTTT.